The 26 T cell receptor beta chains below were found in one sample sequenced in a study of blood T cell repertoires in COVID-19. Here immunoSEQ multiplex PCR was the method, and the copy in TCRdb shows in-frame clones only, minus some. The table records about 110,000 clones, 75% to 90% of them present only once. The sample was peripheral blood. Receptors originate from an elderly woman with acute or convalescent COVID-19.

This rearrangement joins TRBV19 to TRBJ1-5; TRBD1 is a possible D gene (6 bases). With 7 bases removed from V and 1 base from J, the gap between germline ends came to 14 bases. Germline V gene lookup returns CDR1 LNHDA and CDR2 SQIVND (reference sequence). The CDR3 is 15 residues long. The CDR3 DNA sequence: TGTGCCAGTAATACCCAGGGGCTGAGCAATCAGCCCCAGCATTTT. This translates into CASNTQGLSNQPQHF. Full variable domain (missing parts from reference TRBV19 and TRBJ1-5): DGGITQSPKYLFRKEGQNVTLSCEQNLNHDAMYWYRQDPGQGLRLIYYSQIVNDFQKGDIAEGYSVSREKKESFPLTVTSAQKNPTAFYLCASNTQGLSNQPQHFGDGTRLSIL.

A few counts support this clone. The rearrangement links TRBV25-1 to TRBJ1-4; D is possibly TRBD1 (6 bases). The CDR3 totals 15 residues. Germline V gene lookup returns CDR1 MGHDK and CDR2 SYGVNS. Trimming shortened V by 6 bases and J by 4 bases, and 15 bases separated the two germline ends. The CDR3 coding sequence is TGTGCCAGCAGACCTGCGGCAGGGGTTAATGAAAAACTGTTTTTT. Translating gives CASRPAAGVNEKLFF.

The V gene is TRBV28, the J gene TRBJ2-6, with TRBD1 matching 7 bases. Unmatched junction bases numbered 12, after V lost 5 bases and J lost 2 bases. This CDR3 has 18 amino acids. The germline CDR1 and CDR2 sequences are MDHEN and SYDVKM. The CDR3 reads CASSPRQGRKPGANVLTF. As DNA, the CDR3 is TGTGCCAGCAGTCCCCGACAGGGAAGGAAACCTGGGGCCAACGTCCTGACTTTC.

The V call is TRBV7-2, the J call TRBJ1-6, with 10 nucleotides matching TRBD1. CDR1 and CDR2 from the germline V gene are SGHTA and FQGNSA. The CDR3 consists of 15 residues. The V and J ends lost 1 base and 10 bases, in that order; junction bases with no gene match: 4. The CDR3 spells CASSLDGTGDSPLHF. CDR3 nucleotides: TGTGCCAGCAGCTTAGACGGGACAGGGGACTCACCCCTCCACTTT.

V usage is TRBV19 and J usage is TRBJ2-5; a weak D match, TRBD1 (6 bases). The CDR3 is made up of 13 amino acids. CDR1 and CDR2 (germline): LNHDA, SQIVND (reference sequence). V shed 2 bases and J shed 6 bases, with 10 bases lying between them. Here the CDR3 reads CASSIQGLQTQYF. CDR3 nucleotide sequence: TGTGCCAGTAGTATACAGGGGTTACAGACCCAGTACTTC.

This clone has just one count. The chain is built from TRBV23-1 and TRBJ1-6, with TRBD1 matching over 8 bases. TRBV23-1 is assigned to the ORF class and has an uncertain function. CDR3 length equals 13 residues. J gave up 10 bases and V 6 bases, and 5 bases lay outside the gene matches. CDR3 loop: CASSKDRDSPLHF. The DNA of the CDR3 is TGCGCCAGCAGCAAGGACAGGGACTCACCCCTCCACTTT.

V gene TRBV6-5 combines with J gene TRBJ2-2; the D gene is possibly TRBD2 (6 bases). Trimming removed 2 bases from V and 6 bases from J, with 16 bases in between. This CDR3 has 16 residues. Germline values: CDR1 MNHEY, CDR2 SVGAGI. CDR3: CASSYGGVGPAGELFF. CDR3 nucleotides: TGTGCCAGCAGTTACGGCGGGGTCGGGCCGGCCGGGGAGCTGTTTTTT.

The genes are TRBV10-1 and TRBJ2-6; D is undetermined. This CDR3 is built from 17 residues. Germline CDR1 reads WNHNN; CDR2 reads SYGVQD (reference sequence). Trimming pared 6 bases from V and 4 bases from J, leaving 19 bases between. The CDR3 region has the DNA TGCGCCAGCAGGGGCGCTGGTTGGCCAGAGGGGGCCAACGTCCTGACTTTC. It yields the protein CASRGAGWPEGANVLTF.

The chain uses TRBV6-5 and TRBJ2-2, with TRBD1 identical over 7 bases. CDR1 MNHEY and CDR2 SVGAGI come from the germline V gene. With 6 bases clipped from V and 7 bases from J, the junction kept 8 bases outside the gene matches. CDR3 length: 14 residues. The CDR3 DNA reads TGTGCCAGCAGGGTGACAGGGACGGGCGGGGAGCTGTTTTTT. The encoded protein is CASRVTGTGGELFF.

The J gene is TRBJ1-5, the V gene TRBV28; D may be TRBD1 (6 bases). With 3 bases removed from V and 3 bases from J, the gap between germline ends came to 9 bases. In germline, CDR1 is MDHEN, CDR2 SYDVKM. This CDR3 contains 14 residues. The CDR3 spells CASSFQGFNQPQHF. The CDR3, as DNA: TGTGCCAGCAGTTTCCAGGGGTTCAATCAGCCCCAGCATTTT.

J is TRBJ2-1 and V is TRBV5-5, with 9 nucleotides matching TRBD1. The CDR3 is 17 residues long. V lost 0 bases and J lost 8; bases outside the gene matches: 12. Germline assignment: CDR1 SGHKS and CDR2 YYEKEE (reference sequence). The CDR3 spells CASSLAPGTGFNDEQFF. CDR3 nucleotide sequence: TGTGCCAGCAGCTTGGCCCCCGGGACAGGGTTTAATGATGAGCAGTTCTTC.

V usage is TRBV15 and J usage is TRBJ2-4, with D maybe TRBD2 (6 bases). V was pared by 0 bases and J by 8 bases, with 23 bases between. CDR1 is LNHNV and CDR2 is YYDKDF in the germline V gene (reference sequence). There are 18 residues in the CDR3. The CDR3 DNA sequence: TGTGCCACCAGCAGAGAGGCCCGGGACTCTACTTTGGGATACATTCAGTACTTC. Amino acid sequence: CATSREARDSTLGYIQYF.

In regard to this clone: Mismatch with germline at one junction end may stem from a read error. This sequence joins TRBV12-3 or TRBV12-4 and TRBJ2-5; D is unclear. This CDR3 contains 12 residues. The CDR3 spells CASRLDRETQYF. The CDR3 DNA is TGTGCCAGCAGATTAGACCGGGAGACCCAGTACTTC.

The chain combines TRBV5-4 with TRBJ2-5; no clear D gene. V lost 3 bases, J lost 2 bases, and 2 bases lay in between. CDR1 and CDR2 from the germline V gene are SGHNT and YYREEE (reference sequence). This CDR3 has 11 residues. The CDR3 bases are TGTGCCAGCAGCTCTCAAGAGACCCAGTACTTC. This sequence encodes CASSSQETQYF.

The V and J genes are TRBV5-1 and TRBJ1-6; a weak D match, TRBD1 (6 bases). The CDR3 loop spans 15 amino acids. Trimming took off 1 base at V and 6 bases at J, with 11 bases between the two ends. Germline V gene data show CDR1 as SGHRS and CDR2 as YFSETQ. The CDR3 nucleotides read TGCGCCAGCAGCTTGAACAGGGAGGGTAATTCACCCCTCCACTTT. It encodes CASSLNREGNSPLHF.

The chain couples TRBV5-1 to TRBJ2-1, with 11 bases lining up with TRBD1. V gave up 4 bases and J gave up 7 bases; unmatched junction bases: 4. CDR1 is SGHRS, CDR2 YFSETQ, per germline. The CDR3 spans 14 residues. The CDR3 nucleotides are TGCGCCAGCAGCACAGGACAGGGGGCGAATGAGCAGTTCTTC. It encodes CASSTGQGANEQFF.

Remarks on this clone: The junction shows a germline mismatch at one end, possibly a read error. V is TRBV19 and J is TRBJ2-3; D might be TRBD2 (5 bases). CDR1 LNHDA and CDR2 SQIVND come from the germline V gene (reference sequence). This CDR3 is 18 amino acids long. CDR3 amino acids: CASNIDRRGGSFADTQYF. As DNA, the CDR3 is TGTGCCAGTAATATAGATCGCCGAGGCGGGTCCTTCGCAGATACGCAGTATTTT.

The CDR3 DNA reads as TGCAGCGCCGGATCGGCAGGGGGACAAGAGACCCAGTACTTC. Translated, it gives CSAGSAGGQETQYF. The J gene is TRBJ2-5, the V gene TRBV29-1; 7 bases are shared with TRBD1. CDR1 is SQVTM and CDR2 is ANQGSEA in the germline V gene. Germline trimming cut 7 bases from V and 2 bases from J; bases unmatched to any gene: 10. The CDR3 is 14 amino acids.

This chain connects TRBV18 to TRBJ1-2, with D possibly TRBD1 on 6 matching bases. The CDR3 has 16 amino acids. V was pared by 3 bases and J by 6 bases, with 20 bases between. Germline V lookup: CDR1 KGHSH, CDR2 LQKENI. The CDR3 sequence is CASSPESAGGVNGYTF. The CDR3 region has the DNA TGTGCCAGCTCACCCGAGTCGGCGGGGGGCGTCAATGGCTACACCTTC. Drawing the rest from reference TRBV18 and TRBJ1-2, the complete variable domain is NAGVMQNPRHLVRRRGQEARLRCSPMKGHSHVYWYRQLPEEGLKFMVYLQKENIIDESGMPKERFSAEFPKEGPSILRIQQVVRGDSAAYFCASSPESAGGVNGYTFGSGTRLTVV.

The chain recombines TRBV4-2 with TRBJ2-7; 11 bases match TRBD2. The CDR3 covers 17 residues. The germline V gene encodes CDR1 LGHNA and CDR2 YNFKEQ. Losses at the gene ends were 1 base for V and 7 bases for J; bases not matched to a gene: 12. CDR3 region: CASSQGLAGPAVREQYF. Written as DNA, the CDR3 is TGTGCCAGCAGCCAAGGACTAGCGGGGCCTGCTGTTCGGGAGCAGTACTTC.

The V gene is TRBV14, the J gene TRBJ2-7; TRBD1 aligns across 10 bases. Germline V gene sequence: CDR1 SGHDN, CDR2 FVKESK. This CDR3 region has 15 residues. Unmatched junction bases numbered 4, after V lost 3 bases and J lost 2 bases. As DNA, the CDR3 is TGTGCCAGCAGCCACCGGGACAGGGGACCCTACGAGCAGTACTTC. Its translation: CASSHRDRGPYEQYF.

DNA for the CDR3: TGCGCCAGCAGCCAAGACGCAGGCCCCCAGGCGCCGTATTTT. Its translation: CASSQDAGPQAPYF. The genes are TRBV4-1 and TRBJ2-3; no clear D gene. The CDR3 spans 14 residues. Germline-derived CDR1 and CDR2 are MGHRA and YSYEKL. V was trimmed by 0 bases and J by 14 bases, leaving 18 bases between them.

The J gene is TRBJ1-1, the V gene TRBV7-8; unclear D gene. Trimming removed 1 base from V and 3 bases from J, with 6 bases in between. The CDR3 is 13 residues long. CDR1 and CDR2 (germline): SGHVS, FQNEAQ. CDR3 sequence: CASSLDPDTEAFF. For the CDR3, the DNA is TGTGCCAGCAGCTTAGATCCAGACACTGAAGCTTTCTTT.

The V gene is TRBV7-8, the J gene TRBJ2-3; D is possibly TRBD1 (5 bases). In germline, CDR1 is SGHVS, CDR2 FQNEAQ. V dropped 6 bases and J dropped 4 bases, with 20 bases sitting between them. The CDR3 length is 16 residues. The CDR3 reads CASSLGVSPRSDTQYF. DNA for the CDR3: TGTGCCAGCAGTCTAGGGGTCAGTCCGCGATCAGATACGCAGTATTTT.

The J gene is TRBJ2-7, the V gene TRBV6-5, with 9 bases fitting TRBD1. Per the germline V gene, CDR1 is MNHEY and CDR2 is SVGAGI. With 6 bases clipped from V and 2 bases from J, the junction kept 8 bases outside the gene matches. The CDR3 contains 15 residues. The CDR3 bases are TGTGCCAGCAGCCTACACGGGACAGGGACCTACGAGCAGTACTTC. Its translation is CASSLHGTGTYEQYF.

This chain joins TRBV27 and TRBJ1-4, with TRBD1 as a possible D gene (6 bases). Per the germline V gene, CDR1 is MNHEY and CDR2 is SMNVEV (reference sequence). V was cut by 8 bases and J by 7 bases, with 17 bases left in between. This CDR3 region has 14 residues. CDR3 DNA sequence: TGTGCCAGCGGCCCAGGGACAATGGTTGAAAAACTGTTTTTT. Protein: CASGPGTMVEKLFF.